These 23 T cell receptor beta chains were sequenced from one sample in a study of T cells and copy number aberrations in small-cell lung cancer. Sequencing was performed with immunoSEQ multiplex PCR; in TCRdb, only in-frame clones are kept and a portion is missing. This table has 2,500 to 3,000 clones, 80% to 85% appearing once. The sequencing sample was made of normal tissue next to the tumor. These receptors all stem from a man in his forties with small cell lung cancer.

CDR3 amino acids: CASSAPPGTERPGELFF. The CDR3 DNA is TGTGCCAGCAGCGCACCCCCCGGGACAGAAAGACCCGGGGAGCTGTTTTTT. The rearrangement joins TRBV7-2 to TRBJ2-2; 7 bases line up with TRBD1. V trimming: 5 bases; J trimming: 6 bases; junction bases outside the gene matches: 15. CDR1 and CDR2 (germline): SGHTA, FQGNSA. The CDR3 sequence is 17 residues long.

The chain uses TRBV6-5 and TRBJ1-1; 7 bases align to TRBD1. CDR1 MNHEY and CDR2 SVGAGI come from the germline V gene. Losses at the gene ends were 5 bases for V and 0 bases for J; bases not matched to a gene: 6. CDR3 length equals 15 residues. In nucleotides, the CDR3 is TGTGCCAGCAGTCCGAGGGACAGATTGAACACTGAAGCTTTCTTT. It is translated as CASSPRDRLNTEAFF.

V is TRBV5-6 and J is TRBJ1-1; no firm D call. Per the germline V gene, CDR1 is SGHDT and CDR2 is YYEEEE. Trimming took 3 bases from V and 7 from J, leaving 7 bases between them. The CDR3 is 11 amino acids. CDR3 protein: CASSSQSEAFF. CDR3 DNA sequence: TGTGCCAGCAGCTCCCAGAGTGAAGCTTTCTTT.

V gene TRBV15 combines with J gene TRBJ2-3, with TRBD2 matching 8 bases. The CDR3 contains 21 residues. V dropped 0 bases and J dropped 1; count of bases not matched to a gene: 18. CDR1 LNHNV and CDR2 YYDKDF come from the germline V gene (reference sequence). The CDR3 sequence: CATSRDRGRRGEKFGTDTQYF. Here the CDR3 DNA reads TGTGCCACCAGCAGAGATAGGGGGAGGCGGGGGGAAAAGTTCGGCACAGATACGCAGTATTTT.

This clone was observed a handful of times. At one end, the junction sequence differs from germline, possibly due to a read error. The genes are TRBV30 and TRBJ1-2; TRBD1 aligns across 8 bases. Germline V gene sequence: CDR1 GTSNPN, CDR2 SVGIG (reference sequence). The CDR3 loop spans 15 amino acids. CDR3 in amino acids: CAWSPNTGGHYSYTF. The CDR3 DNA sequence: TGTGCCTGGAGTCCAAATACAGGGGGGCACTATAGCTACACCTTC.

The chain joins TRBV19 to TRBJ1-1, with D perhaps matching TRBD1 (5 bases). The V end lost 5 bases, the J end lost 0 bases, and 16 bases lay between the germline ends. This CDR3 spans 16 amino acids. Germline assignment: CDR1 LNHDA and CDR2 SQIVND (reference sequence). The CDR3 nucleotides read TGTGCCAGTAGTTTAAACAGGTGGCCTATGAACACTGAAGCTTTCTTT. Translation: CASSLNRWPMNTEAFF.

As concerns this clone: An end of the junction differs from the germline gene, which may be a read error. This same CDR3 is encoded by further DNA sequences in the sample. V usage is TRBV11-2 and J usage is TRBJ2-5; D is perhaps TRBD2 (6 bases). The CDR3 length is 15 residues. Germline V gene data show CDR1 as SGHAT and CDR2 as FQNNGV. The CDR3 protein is CASSLDGGYQETQYF. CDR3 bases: TGTGCCAGCAGCCTAGACGGGGGATACCAAGAGACCCAGTACTTC.

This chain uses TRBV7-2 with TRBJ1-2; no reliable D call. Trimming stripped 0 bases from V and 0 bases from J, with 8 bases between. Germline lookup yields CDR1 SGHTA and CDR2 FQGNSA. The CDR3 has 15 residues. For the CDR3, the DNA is TGTGCCAGCAGCTTAGCGGGCAGGACTAACTATGGCTACACCTTC. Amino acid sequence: CASSLAGRTNYGYTF. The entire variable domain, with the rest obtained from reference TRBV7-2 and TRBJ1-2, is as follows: GAGVSQSPSNKVTEKGKDVELRCDPISGHTALYWYRQSLGQGLEFLIYFQGNSAPDKSGLPSDRFSAERTGGSVSTLTIQRTQQEDSAVYLCASSLAGRTNYGYTFGSGTRLTVV.

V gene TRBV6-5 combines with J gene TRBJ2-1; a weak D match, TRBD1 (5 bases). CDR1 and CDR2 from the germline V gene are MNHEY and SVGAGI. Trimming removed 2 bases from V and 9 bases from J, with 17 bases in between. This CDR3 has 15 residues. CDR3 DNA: TGTGCCAGCAGTTACACCAAAACCAGCCAGGGTGAGCAGTTCTTC. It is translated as CASSYTKTSQGEQFF.

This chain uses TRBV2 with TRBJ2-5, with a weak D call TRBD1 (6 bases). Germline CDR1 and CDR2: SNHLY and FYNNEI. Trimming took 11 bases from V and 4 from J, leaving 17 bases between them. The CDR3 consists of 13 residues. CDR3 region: CARRARGRETQYF. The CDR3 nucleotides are TGTGCCCGCCGCGCGAGGGGGAGAGAGACCCAGTACTTC.

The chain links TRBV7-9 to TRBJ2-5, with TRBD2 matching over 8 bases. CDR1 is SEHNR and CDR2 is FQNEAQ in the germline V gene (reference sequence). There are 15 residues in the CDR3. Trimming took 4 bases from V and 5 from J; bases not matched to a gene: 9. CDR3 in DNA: TGTGCCAGCAGCTCGGCGGGGGGCGCGGGGGAGACCCAGTACTTC. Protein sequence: CASSSAGGAGETQYF.

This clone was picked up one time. The CDR3 bases are TGTGCCAGCAGTTCCTCAAGGAGGGGGCGGTTACGGGGCTACACCTTC. This gives the protein CASSSSRRGRLRGYTF. The chain carries TRBV27 and TRBJ1-2; 7 nucleotides align to TRBD1. The ends lost 4 bases at V and 8 bases at J; junction bases unmatched: 16. CDR1 and CDR2 from the germline V gene are MNHEY and SMNVEV (reference sequence). The CDR3 is made up of 16 amino acids.

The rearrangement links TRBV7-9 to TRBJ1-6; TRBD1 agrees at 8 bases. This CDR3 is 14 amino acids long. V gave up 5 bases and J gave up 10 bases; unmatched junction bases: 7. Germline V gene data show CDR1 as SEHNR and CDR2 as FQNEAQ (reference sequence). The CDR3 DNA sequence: TGTGCCAGCAGCCAGACAGGGGTACAGTCACCCCTCCACTTT. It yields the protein CASSQTGVQSPLHF.

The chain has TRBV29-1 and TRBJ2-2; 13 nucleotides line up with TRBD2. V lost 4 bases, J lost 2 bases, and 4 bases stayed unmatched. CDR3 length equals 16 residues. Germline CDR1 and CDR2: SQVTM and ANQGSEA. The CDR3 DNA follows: TGCAGCGTTGCCGGGACTAGCGGGACCAACACCGGGGAGCTGTTTTTT. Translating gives CSVAGTSGTNTGELFF.

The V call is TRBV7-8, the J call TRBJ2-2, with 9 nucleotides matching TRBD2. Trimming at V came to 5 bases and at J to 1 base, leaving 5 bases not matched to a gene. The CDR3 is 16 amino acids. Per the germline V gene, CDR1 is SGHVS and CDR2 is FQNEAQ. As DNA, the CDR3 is TGTGCCAGCAGCATAACTAGCGGGTTGAACACCGGGGAGCTGTTTTTT. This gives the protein CASSITSGLNTGELFF.

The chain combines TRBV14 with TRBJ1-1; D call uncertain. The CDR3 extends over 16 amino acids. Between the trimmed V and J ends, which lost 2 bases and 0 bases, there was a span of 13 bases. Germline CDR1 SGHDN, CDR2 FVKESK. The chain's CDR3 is CASSQPGIDMNTEAFF. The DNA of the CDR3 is TGTGCCAGCAGCCAACCCGGGATAGACATGAACACTGAAGCTTTCTTT.

The CDR3 sequence is CAWARDRAYEQYF. Written as DNA, the CDR3 is TGTGCCTGGGCCCGGGACAGAGCCTACGAGCAGTACTTC. The chain recombines TRBV30 with TRBJ2-7; 7 bases map to TRBD1. The CDR3 length is 13 residues. With 5 bases clipped from V and 2 bases from J, the junction kept 6 bases outside the gene matches. The germline V gene encodes CDR1 GTSNPN and CDR2 SVGIG (reference sequence). The full variable domain, rest sourced from reference TRBV30 and TRBJ2-7, is SQTIHQWPATLVQPVGSPLSLECTVEGTSNPNLYWYRQAAGRGLQLLFYSVGIGQISSEVPQNLSASRPQDRQFILSSKKLLLSDSGFYLCAWARDRAYEQYFGPGTRLTVT.

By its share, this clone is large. CDR3 amino acids: CASTPRGRGQVTSTDTQYF. The CDR3 DNA reads as TGTGCCAGCACTCCCCGGGGGCGGGGACAGGTAACTAGCACAGATACGCAGTATTTT. The chain recombines TRBV5-4 with TRBJ2-3; TRBD1 matches 8 bases. Germline V gene sequence: CDR1 SGHNT, CDR2 YYREEE (reference sequence). The J segment lost 0 bases and the V segment lost 6 bases, leaving 18 bases of the junction unmatched. The CDR3 loop spans 19 amino acids.

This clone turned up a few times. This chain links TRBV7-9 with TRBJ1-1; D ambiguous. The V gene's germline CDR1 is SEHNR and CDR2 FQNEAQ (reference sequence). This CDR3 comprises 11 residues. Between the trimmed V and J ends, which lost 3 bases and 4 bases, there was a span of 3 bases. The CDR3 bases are TGTGCCAGCAGCTTGGGCACTGAAGCTTTCTTT. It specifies CASSLGTEAFF.

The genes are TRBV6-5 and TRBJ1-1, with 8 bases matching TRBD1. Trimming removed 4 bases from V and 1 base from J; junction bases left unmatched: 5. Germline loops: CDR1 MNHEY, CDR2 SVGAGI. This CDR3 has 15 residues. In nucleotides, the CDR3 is TGTGCCAGCAGTTCAGGGGGCCTGAGGAACACTGAAGCTTTCTTT. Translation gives CASSSGGLRNTEAFF.

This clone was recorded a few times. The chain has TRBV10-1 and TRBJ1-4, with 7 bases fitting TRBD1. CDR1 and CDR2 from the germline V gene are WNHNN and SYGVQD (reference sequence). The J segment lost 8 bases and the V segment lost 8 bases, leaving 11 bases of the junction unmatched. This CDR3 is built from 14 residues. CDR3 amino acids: CASGTTGTSEKLFF. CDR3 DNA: TGCGCCAGCGGAACGACAGGGACAAGCGAAAAACTGTTTTTT.

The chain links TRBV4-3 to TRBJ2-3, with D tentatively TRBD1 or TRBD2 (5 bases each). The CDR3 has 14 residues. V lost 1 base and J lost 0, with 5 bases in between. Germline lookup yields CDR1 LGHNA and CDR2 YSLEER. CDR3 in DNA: TGCGCCAGCAGCCAAGGGGGGAGCACAGATACGCAGTATTTT. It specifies CASSQGGSTDTQYF.

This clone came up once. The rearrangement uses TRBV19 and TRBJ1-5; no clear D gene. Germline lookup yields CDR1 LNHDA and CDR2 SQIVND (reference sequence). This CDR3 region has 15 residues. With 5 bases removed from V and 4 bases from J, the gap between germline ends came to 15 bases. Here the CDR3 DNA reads TGTGCCAGTAGTCCTCGACAAAACTGGAATCAGCCCCAGCATTTT. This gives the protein CASSPRQNWNQPQHF.